This TCR beta chain appears in the sequencing data of a study of T cell changes during pregnancy in multiple sclerosis. This clone was seen more than once but under ten times. TCRdb's copy holds only in-frame clones and misses some; the assay was immunoSEQ multiplex PCR. The table shows 40,000 to 45,000 clones, with 80% to 90% occurring only once. Germline V lookup: CDR1 KGHSH, CDR2 LQKENI. The CDR3 spans 15 residues. J lost 6 bases, V lost 3 bases, and 10 bases had no gene match. The sequence derives from a female donor with multiple sclerosis, enrolled in a pregnancy study. The starting material was CD4+ T cells from peripheral blood mononuclear cells, obtained in the first trimester of pregnancy. V gene TRBV18 combines with J gene TRBJ1-1; TRBD1 matches at 7 bases. The DNA of the CDR3 is TGTGCCAGCTCACCGATGACAGGGTCTTTGGCTGAAGCTTTCTTT. It is translated as CASSPMTGSLAEAFF.